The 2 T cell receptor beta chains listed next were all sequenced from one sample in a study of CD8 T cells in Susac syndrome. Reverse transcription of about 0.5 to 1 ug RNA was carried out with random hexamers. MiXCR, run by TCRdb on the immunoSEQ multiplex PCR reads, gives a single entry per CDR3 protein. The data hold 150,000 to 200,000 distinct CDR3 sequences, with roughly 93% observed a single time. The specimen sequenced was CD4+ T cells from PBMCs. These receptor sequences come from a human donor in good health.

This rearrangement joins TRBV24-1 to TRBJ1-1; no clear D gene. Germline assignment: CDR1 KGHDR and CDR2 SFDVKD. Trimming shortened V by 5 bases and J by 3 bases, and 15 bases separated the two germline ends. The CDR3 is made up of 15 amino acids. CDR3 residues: CATSGTTTGHTEAFF. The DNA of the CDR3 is TGTGCCACCAGTGGTACGACAACCGGGCACACTGAAGCTTTCTTT.

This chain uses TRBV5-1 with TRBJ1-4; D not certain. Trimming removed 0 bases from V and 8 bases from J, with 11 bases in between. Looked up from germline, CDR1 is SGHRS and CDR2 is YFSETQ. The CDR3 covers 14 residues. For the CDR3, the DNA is TGCGCCAGCAGCTTGGGGACCTCAGAAGAAAAACTGTTTTTT. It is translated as CASSLGTSEEKLFF.